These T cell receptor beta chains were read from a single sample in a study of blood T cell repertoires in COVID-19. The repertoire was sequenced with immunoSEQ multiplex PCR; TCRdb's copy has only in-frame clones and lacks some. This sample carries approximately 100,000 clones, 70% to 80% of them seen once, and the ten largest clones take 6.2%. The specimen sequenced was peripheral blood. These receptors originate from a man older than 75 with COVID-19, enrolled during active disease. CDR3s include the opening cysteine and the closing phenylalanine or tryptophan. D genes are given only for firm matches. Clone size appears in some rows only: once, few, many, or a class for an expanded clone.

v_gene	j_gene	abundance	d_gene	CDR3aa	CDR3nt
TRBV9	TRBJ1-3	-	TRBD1	CASSVGSGQAFSGNTIYF	TGTGCCAGCAGCGTAGGGAGCGGACAGGCATTCTCTGGAAACACCATATATTTT
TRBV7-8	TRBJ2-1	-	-	CASSSRAQGEQFF	TGTGCCAGCAGCTCCCGGGCCCAGGGGGAGCAGTTCTTC
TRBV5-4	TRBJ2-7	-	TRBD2	CASSRGLAGGLREQYF	TGTGCCAGCAGCCGGGGACTAGCGGGAGGTCTGAGGGAGCAGTACTTC
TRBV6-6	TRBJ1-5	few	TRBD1	CASSPGQGPQHF	TGTGCCAGCAGTCCCGGACAGGGGCCCCAGCATTTT
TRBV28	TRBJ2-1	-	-	CASSLYLTGANEQFF	TGTGCCAGCAGTTTATATTTAACAGGAGCCAATGAGCAGTTCTTC
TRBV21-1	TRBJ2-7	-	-	CASSYSMPALGQGAYEQYF	TGTGCCAGCAGCTACTCTATGCCGGCTCTGGGACAGGGGGCCTACGAGCAGTACTTC
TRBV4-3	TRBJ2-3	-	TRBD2	CASSQLFLAVDTQYF	TGCGCCAGCAGCCAACTATTCCTAGCGGTTGATACGCAGTATTTT
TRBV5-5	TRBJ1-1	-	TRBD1	CASSTTGGTEAFF	TGTGCCAGCAGCACGACAGGGGGCACTGAAGCTTTCTTT
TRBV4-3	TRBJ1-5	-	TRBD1	CASSQDRGYQPQHF	TGCGCCAGCAGCCAGGACAGGGGGTATCAGCCCCAGCATTTT
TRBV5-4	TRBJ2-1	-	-	CASSSAPGARNEQFF	TGTGCCAGCAGCTCGGCTCCGGGAGCGAGGAATGAGCAGTTCTTC
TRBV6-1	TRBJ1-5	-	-	CASSERAAGKGQPQHF	TGTGCCAGCAGTGAAAGGGCGGCAGGGAAGGGACAGCCCCAGCATTTT
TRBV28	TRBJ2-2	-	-	CASSTVTGELFF	TGTGCCAGCAGCACAGTAACCGGGGAGCTGTTTTTT
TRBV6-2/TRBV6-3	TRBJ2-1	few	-	CASSNREIGYNEQFF	TGTGCCAGCAGCAACAGGGAGATTGGGTACAATGAGCAGTTCTTC
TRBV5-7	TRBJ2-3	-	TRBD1	CASSLRQGVTDTQYF	TGTGCCAGCAGCTTGAGGCAGGGGGTTACAGATACGCAGTATTTT
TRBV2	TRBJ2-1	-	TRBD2	CASKAQREGFNEQFF	TGTGCCAGCAAGGCCCAGCGGGAGGGATTCAATGAGCAGTTCTTC
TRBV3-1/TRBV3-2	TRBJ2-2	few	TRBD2	CASSPSEREGRSGELFF	TGTGCCAGCAGCCCTTCCGAGCGGGAGGGCCGGTCCGGGGAGCTGTTTTTT
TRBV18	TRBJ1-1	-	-	CASSPDLNTEAFF	TGTGCCAGCTCACCCGACTTGAACACTGAAGCTTTCTTT
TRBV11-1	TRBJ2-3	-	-	CASRTTRVPDTQYF	TGTGCCAGCAGAACAACTAGAGTCCCAGATACGCAGTATTTT
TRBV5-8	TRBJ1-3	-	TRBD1	CASSSAGTATGNTIYF	TGTGCCAGCAGCTCTGCCGGGACAGCGACTGGAAACACCATATATTTT
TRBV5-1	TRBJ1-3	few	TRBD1	CASSTGDSSGNTIYF	TGCGCCAGCAGCACCGGGGACAGCTCTGGAAACACCATATATTTT
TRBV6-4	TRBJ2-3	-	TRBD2	CASSVGTSADTQYF	TGTGCCAGCAGTGTGGGGACTAGCGCAGATACGCAGTATTTT
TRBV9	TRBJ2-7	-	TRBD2	CASSVSGSNHEQYF	TGTGCCAGCAGCGTGAGCGGGAGTAACCACGAGCAGTACTTC
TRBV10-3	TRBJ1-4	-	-	CAISRGTNEKLFF	TGTGCCATCAGCAGGGGCACTAATGAAAAACTGTTTTTT
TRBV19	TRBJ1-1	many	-	CASSISGSSNTEAFF	TGTGCCAGTAGTATATCTGGGAGCTCGAACACTGAAGCTTTCTTT
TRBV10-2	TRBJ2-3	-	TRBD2	CASSLAGMDTQYF	TGCGCCAGCAGTTTAGCGGGAATGGATACGCAGTATTTT
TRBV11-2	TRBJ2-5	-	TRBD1	CASSLGPQGAGGTQYF	TGTGCCAGCAGCTTAGGACCCCAGGGGGCCGGAGGGACCCAGTACTTC
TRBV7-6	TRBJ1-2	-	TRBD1	CASSLTGGTGNGYTF	TGTGCCAGCAGCTTAACCGGGGGGACAGGGAATGGCTACACCTTC
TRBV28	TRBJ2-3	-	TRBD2	CASSSLTSGISTDTQYF	TGTGCCAGCAGCAGCCTAACTAGCGGGATTAGCACAGATACGCAGTATTTT
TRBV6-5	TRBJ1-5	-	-	CASSYRAGNQPQHF	TGTGCCAGCAGTTACAGGGCGGGGAATCAGCCCCAGCATTTT
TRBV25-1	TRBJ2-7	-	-	CASSVQSGSYEQYF	TGTGCCAGCAGTGTGCAAAGCGGCTCCTACGAGCAGTACTTC
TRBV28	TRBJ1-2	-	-	CASSFITLRTAWKDGYTF	TGTGCCAGCAGTTTTATAACCCTCCGGACAGCCTGGAAGGATGGCTACACCTTC
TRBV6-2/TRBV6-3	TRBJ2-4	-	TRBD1	CASSYDRGQALAKNIQYF	TGTGCCAGCAGTTACGATCGCGGACAGGCCTTAGCCAAAAACATTCAGTACTTC
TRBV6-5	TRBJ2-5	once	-	CASSYSRTPTETQYF	TGTGCCAGCAGTTACTCGAGGACTCCCACCGAGACCCAGTACTTC
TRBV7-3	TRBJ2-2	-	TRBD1	CASRRGGPFTGELFF	TGTGCCAGCAGACGAGGGGGCCCGTTCACCGGGGAGCTGTTTTTT
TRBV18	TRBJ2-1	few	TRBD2	CASSLAGADNEQFF	TGTGCCAGCTCACTAGCGGGAGCCGACAATGAGCAGTTCTTC
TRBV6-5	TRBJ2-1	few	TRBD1	CASRHRTGGNEQFF	TGTGCCAGCAGACACAGGACAGGAGGTAATGAGCAGTTCTTC
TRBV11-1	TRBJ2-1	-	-	CASSYLADSYNEQFF	TGTGCCAGCAGCTACTTAGCGGACTCCTACAATGAGCAGTTCTTC
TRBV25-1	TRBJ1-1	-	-	CASSDSGAVTEAFF	TGTGCCAGCAGTGATTCAGGGGCTGTTACTGAAGCTTTCTTT
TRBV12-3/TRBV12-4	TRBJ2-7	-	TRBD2	CASSFGEGYEQYF	TGTGCCAGCAGTTTCGGGGAGGGCTACGAGCAGTACTTC
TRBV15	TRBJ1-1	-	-	CATSSIAQHTEAFF	TGTGCCACCAGCAGTATAGCTCAGCACACTGAAGCTTTCTTT
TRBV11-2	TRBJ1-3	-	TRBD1	CASSLQGYLGNTIYF	TGTGCCAGCAGTCTACAGGGGTACCTCGGAAACACCATATATTTT
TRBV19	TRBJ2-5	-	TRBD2	CASSSSSGRLGETQYF	TGTGCCAGTAGCTCTTCTAGCGGGAGATTAGGAGAGACCCAGTACTTC
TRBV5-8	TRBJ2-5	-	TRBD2	CASSLGSSAGGQETQYF	TGTGCCAGCAGCTTGGGTTCTTCAGCGGGAGGGCAAGAGACCCAGTACTTC
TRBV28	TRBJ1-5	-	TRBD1	CASSLRRTGGGQPQHF	TGTGCCAGCAGTTTACGGCGGACAGGGGGGGGTCAGCCCCAGCATTTT
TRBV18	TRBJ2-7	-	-	CASSPDRPTYEQYF	TGTGCCAGCTCCCCCGACAGACCTACCTACGAGCAGTACTTC
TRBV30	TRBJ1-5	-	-	CAWNLRSDQPQHF	TGTGCCTGGAATTTGAGGTCCGATCAGCCCCAGCATTTT
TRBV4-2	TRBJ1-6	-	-	CASSPSHRDNSPLHF	TGTGCCAGCAGCCCGTCCCACAGGGATAATTCACCCCTCCACTTT
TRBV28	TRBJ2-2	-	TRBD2	CASSFPGLAGGGNTGELFF	TGTGCCAGCAGTTTCCCCGGACTAGCGGGAGGTGGGAACACCGGGGAGCTGTTTTTT
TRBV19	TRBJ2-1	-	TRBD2	CASSMGLAGGSGYNEQFF	TGTGCCAGTAGTATGGGACTAGCGGGAGGATCTGGCTACAATGAGCAGTTCTTC
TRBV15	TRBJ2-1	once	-	CATSRERTGPPDYNEQFF	TGTGCCACCAGCAGAGAAAGGACTGGTCCCCCGGACTACAATGAGCAGTTCTTC
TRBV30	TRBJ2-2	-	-	CAWSQMTGLPNTGELFF	TGTGCCTGGAGCCAGATGACAGGACTTCCGAACACCGGGGAGCTGTTTTTT
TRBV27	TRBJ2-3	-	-	CASSWDTYTDTQYF	TGTGCCAGCAGTTGGGACACCTACACAGATACGCAGTATTTT